These T cell receptor beta chains were read from a single sample in a study of blood T cell repertoires in COVID-19. Generated by immunoSEQ multiplex PCR, the TCRdb table keeps only in-frame clones and is missing some. The data show approximately 350,000 clones, with roughly nine tenths seen just once and 1% to 1.5% held by the top ten. Specimen: peripheral blood. These receptors were taken from a man aged 35 to 55 with acute or convalescent COVID-19. Both conserved end residues are part of each CDR3. A D gene is named only where the DNA matches it firmly. The size field is filled for only some rows; it gives once, few, many or a size class.

size: -; D: -; V: TRBV11-2; J: TRBJ2-7; DNA: TGTGCCAGCAGCTCGACAGGCAGGACCTACGAGCAGTACTTC; CDR3: CASSSTGRTYEQYF
size: -; D: TRBD1; V: TRBV7-9; J: TRBJ1-3; DNA: TGTGCCAGCAGCTTAGGGGGACAGGGAAACACCATATATTTT; CDR3: CASSLGGQGNTIYF
size: -; D: TRBD1; V: TRBV28; J: TRBJ2-5; DNA: TGTGCCAGCCCGGTGGTAAGGGGGCGAGAGACCCAGTACTTC; CDR3: CASPVVRGRETQYF
size: few; D: -; V: TRBV20-1; J: TRBJ1-1; DNA: TGCAGTGCTAGACAGAACACTGAAGCTTTCTTT; CDR3: CSARQNTEAFF
size: -; D: TRBD2; V: TRBV7-3; J: TRBJ2-1; DNA: TGTGCCAGCAGCTTACGCGGGAGCTCCTACAATGAGCAGTTCTTC; CDR3: CASSLRGSSYNEQFF
size: few; D: TRBD1; V: TRBV27; J: TRBJ1-6; DNA: TGTGCCAGCGGGACAGGGATCCCACCCCTCCACTTT; CDR3: CASGTGIPPLHF
size: -; D: -; V: TRBV7-3; J: TRBJ2-2; DNA: TGTGCCAGCAGCTTCTTGGAGAACGGGGAGCTGTTTTTT; CDR3: CASSFLENGELFF
size: -; D: -; V: TRBV5-1; J: TRBJ1-2; DNA: TGCGCCAGCAGCTTGGCCCGGGGGAGTTCCTATGGCTACACCTTC; CDR3: CASSLARGSSYGYTF
size: -; D: TRBD1; V: TRBV7-2; J: TRBJ2-7; DNA: TGTGCCAGCAGCTCCAGGACAGGGGGCTACGAGCAGTACTTC; CDR3: CASSSRTGGYEQYF
size: -; D: TRBD1; V: TRBV18; J: TRBJ2-3; DNA: TGTGCCAGCTCACGGGACAGACAACCCACAGATACGCAGTATTTT; CDR3: CASSRDRQPTDTQYF
size: -; D: -; V: TRBV5-1; J: TRBJ2-5; DNA: TGCGCCAGCAGCTTGGACGCCGGGACTGCCGAAGAGACCCAGTACTTC; CDR3: CASSLDAGTAEETQYF
size: -; D: -; V: TRBV7-9; J: TRBJ1-2; DNA: TGTGCCAGCAGCCACCCCCGTGATACGGGGGACTTTAACTATGGCTACACCTTC; CDR3: CASSHPRDTGDFNYGYTF
size: -; D: -; V: TRBV6-2/TRBV6-3; J: TRBJ2-7; DNA: TGTGCCAGCAGTTATTTCCCGCAGGGTTCCTACTACGAGCAGTACTTC; CDR3: CASSYFPQGSYYEQYF
size: -; D: -; V: TRBV5-1; J: TRBJ2-7; DNA: TGCGCCAGCAGCTTGAGGGGCCCAACCAACGAGCAGTACTTC; CDR3: CASSLRGPTNEQYF
size: -; D: -; V: TRBV11-2; J: TRBJ2-7; DNA: TGTGCCAGCAGCTTACCCCAGGGGAACGAGCAGTACTTC; CDR3: CASSLPQGNEQYF
size: -; D: -; V: TRBV10-2; J: TRBJ2-1; DNA: TGCGCCAGCAGTGACCCCGCTAGCAAAGCAACGAACGAGCAGTTCTTC; CDR3: CASSDPASKATNEQFF
size: once; D: -; V: TRBV28; J: TRBJ1-4; DNA: TGTGCCATAGACGGAGGCACTACAACTAATGAAAAACTGTTTTTT; CDR3: CAIDGGTTTNEKLFF
size: -; D: TRBD1; V: TRBV6-5; J: TRBJ2-7; DNA: TGTGCCAGCCGGGACAGAGTCTACGAGCAGTACTTC; CDR3: CASRDRVYEQYF
size: once; D: -; V: TRBV6-1; J: TRBJ1-5; DNA: TGTGCCAGCAGTGAAGACTTAGGGACTCCCGTTTGGCCCCAGCATTTT; CDR3: CASSEDLGTPVWPQHF
size: -; D: -; V: TRBV11-2; J: TRBJ2-7; DNA: TGTGCCAGCAGCTTAACAGGGACCTACGAGCAGTACTTC; CDR3: CASSLTGTYEQYF
size: -; D: TRBD2; V: TRBV19; J: TRBJ2-3; DNA: TGTGCCAGTAGTATTTCTAGCGGGGCGACCACAGATACGCAGTATTTT; CDR3: CASSISSGATTDTQYF
size: -; D: -; V: TRBV14; J: TRBJ1-6; DNA: TGTGCCAGCAGCCTCAGACAGTTCCTGGCACCCCTCCACTTT; CDR3: CASSLRQFLAPLHF
size: -; D: -; V: TRBV30; J: TRBJ1-1; DNA: TGTGCCTACAGGGTTGGTGACACTGAAGCTTTCTTT; CDR3: CAYRVGDTEAFF
size: -; D: TRBD1; V: TRBV19; J: TRBJ1-5; DNA: TGTGCCAGTGGTATACAGGGGGCCGGTCAGCCCCAGCATTTT; CDR3: CASGIQGAGQPQHF
size: few; D: -; V: TRBV10-2; J: TRBJ2-1; DNA: TGCGCCAGCAGTGAAGCTGGCAATGAGCAGTTCTTC; CDR3: CASSEAGNEQFF
size: few; D: -; V: TRBV11-2; J: TRBJ2-3; DNA: TGTGCCAGCAGCACCAGGTTGACGCAGTATTTT; CDR3: CASSTRLTQYF
size: -; D: -; V: TRBV19; J: TRBJ2-2; DNA: TGTGCCAGTAGTATGGCCCAGCGCTTAACGAACACCGGGGAGCTGTTTTTT; CDR3: CASSMAQRLTNTGELFF
size: -; D: TRBD2; V: TRBV6-5; J: TRBJ2-3; DNA: TGTGCCAGCAGTTTGGGACTAGCGGGATTCGGAGATACGCAGTATTTT; CDR3: CASSLGLAGFGDTQYF
size: -; D: -; V: TRBV10-1; J: TRBJ2-1; DNA: TGCGCCAGCATCTCTTCCGGGATCACCTACAATGAGCAGTTCTTC; CDR3: CASISSGITYNEQFF
size: -; D: -; V: TRBV11-3; J: TRBJ1-1; DNA: TGTGCCAGCAGCCCCGGGACAAACACTGAAGCTTTCTTT; CDR3: CASSPGTNTEAFF
size: -; D: -; V: TRBV12-3/TRBV12-4; J: TRBJ2-2; DNA: TGTGCCAGCACAGGCACCGGGGAGCTGTTTTTT; CDR3: CASTGTGELFF
size: -; D: TRBD2; V: TRBV20-1; J: TRBJ2-2; DNA: TGCAGTGCTAGTAGACTAGCCGAGGAGACCGGGGAGCTGTTTTTT; CDR3: CSASRLAEETGELFF
size: -; D: TRBD1; V: TRBV5-1; J: TRBJ1-5; DNA: TGCGCCAGCAGCTTGGCAGGGGGGAATCAGCCCCAGCATTTT; CDR3: CASSLAGGNQPQHF
size: -; D: TRBD1; V: TRBV19; J: TRBJ2-7; DNA: TGTGCCAGTAGTATCGCGCAGGGGGCATACGAGCAGTACTTC; CDR3: CASSIAQGAYEQYF
size: -; D: -; V: TRBV5-4; J: TRBJ2-3; DNA: TGTGCCAGCAGCTTGGGACATGCGTCCCTAGATACGCAGTATTTT; CDR3: CASSLGHASLDTQYF
size: -; D: TRBD1; V: TRBV6-6; J: TRBJ2-7; DNA: TGTGCCAGCAGTTTGGGGACAGGGGGTTACGAGCAGTACTTC; CDR3: CASSLGTGGYEQYF
size: -; D: TRBD1; V: TRBV6-5; J: TRBJ2-3; DNA: TGTGCCAGCAGGGGGGACAGGGAAATAGATACGCAGTATTTT; CDR3: CASRGDREIDTQYF
size: -; D: TRBD1; V: TRBV7-8; J: TRBJ1-6; DNA: TGTGCCAGCACCCCCGGACAGGGAGGCATTTCACCCCTCCACTTT; CDR3: CASTPGQGGISPLHF